This T cell receptor (beta chain) comes out of a study of T cell responses to AZD1222 COVID-19 vaccine. Using immunoSEQ multiplex PCR, the repertoire was profiled, and TCRdb retains in-frame clones only, with some absent. This sample has 140,000 to 150,000 clones, with roughly 89% found just once. J was trimmed by 6 bases and V by 1 base; bases with no gene match: 8. Germline V CDR1 and CDR2: SGHRS, YFSETQ. The CDR3 extends over 15 amino acids. The sample consisted of peripheral blood, taken on day 0 of AZD1222 vaccination. The V and J genes are TRBV5-1 and TRBJ2-3; TRBD1 matches at 7 bases. The TCR originated in an adult in good health. The DNA for the CDR3 is TGCGCCAGCAGCTTGCAGGGACAGCAGTTTGATACGCAGTATTTT. It encodes CASSLQGQQFDTQYF.